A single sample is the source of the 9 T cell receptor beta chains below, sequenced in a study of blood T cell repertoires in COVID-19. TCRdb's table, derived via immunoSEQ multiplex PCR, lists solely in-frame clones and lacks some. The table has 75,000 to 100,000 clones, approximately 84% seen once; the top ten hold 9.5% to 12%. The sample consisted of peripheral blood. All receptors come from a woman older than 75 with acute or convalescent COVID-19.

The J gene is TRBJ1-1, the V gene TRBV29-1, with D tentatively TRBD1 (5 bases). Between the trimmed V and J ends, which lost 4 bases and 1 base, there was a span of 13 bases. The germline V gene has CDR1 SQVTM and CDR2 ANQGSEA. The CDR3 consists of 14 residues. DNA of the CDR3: TGCAGCGTTGGCCGACAGCTCCAGAACACTGAAGCTTTCTTT. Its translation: CSVGRQLQNTEAFF.

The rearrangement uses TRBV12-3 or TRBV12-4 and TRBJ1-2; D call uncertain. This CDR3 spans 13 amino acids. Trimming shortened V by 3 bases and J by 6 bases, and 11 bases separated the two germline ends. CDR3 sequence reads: CASSLQAYDGYTF. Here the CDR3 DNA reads TGTGCCAGCAGTTTGCAAGCCTACGATGGCTACACCTTC.

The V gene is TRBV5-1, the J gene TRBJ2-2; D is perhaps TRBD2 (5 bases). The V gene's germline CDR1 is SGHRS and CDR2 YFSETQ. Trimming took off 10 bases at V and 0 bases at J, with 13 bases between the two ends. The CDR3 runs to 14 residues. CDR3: CAAGPGTNTGELFF. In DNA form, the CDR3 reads TGCGCCGCAGGTCCGGGGACGAACACCGGGGAGCTGTTTTTT.

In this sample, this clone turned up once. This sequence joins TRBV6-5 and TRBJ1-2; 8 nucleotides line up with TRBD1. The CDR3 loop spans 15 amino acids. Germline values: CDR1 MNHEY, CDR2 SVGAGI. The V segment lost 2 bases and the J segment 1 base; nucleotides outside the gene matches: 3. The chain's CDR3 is CASSYATGGNYGYTF. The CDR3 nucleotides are TGTGCCAGCAGTTACGCTACAGGGGGTAACTATGGCTACACCTTC.

Here the CDR3 reads CASREGSGGYEQYF. DNA of the CDR3: TGTGCCAGCAGGGAGGGCTCGGGAGGCTACGAGCAGTACTTC. This chain uses TRBV28 with TRBJ2-7; 7 bases fit TRBD2. J gave up 3 bases and V 6 bases, and 8 bases lay outside the gene matches. The germline V gene encodes CDR1 MDHEN and CDR2 SYDVKM. This CDR3 has 14 amino acids.

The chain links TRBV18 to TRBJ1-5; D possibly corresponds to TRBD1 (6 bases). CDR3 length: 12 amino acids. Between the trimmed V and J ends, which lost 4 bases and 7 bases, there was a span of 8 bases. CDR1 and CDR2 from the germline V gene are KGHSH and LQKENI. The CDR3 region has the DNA TGTGCCAGCTCACTCAGGGGCCAGCCCCAGCATTTT. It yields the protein CASSLRGQPQHF. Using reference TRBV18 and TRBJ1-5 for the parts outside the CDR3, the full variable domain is NAGVMQNPRHLVRRRGQEARLRCSPMKGHSHVYWYRQLPEEGLKFMVYLQKENIIDESGMPKERFSAEFPKEGPSILRIQQVVRGDSAAYFCASSLRGQPQHFGDGTRLSIL.

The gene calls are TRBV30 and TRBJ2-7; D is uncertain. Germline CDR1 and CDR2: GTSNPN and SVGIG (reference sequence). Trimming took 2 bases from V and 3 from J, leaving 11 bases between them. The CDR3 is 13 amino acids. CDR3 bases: TGTGCCTGGAGTAGAGGCAGTAACTACGAGCAGTACTTC. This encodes CAWSRGSNYEQYF.

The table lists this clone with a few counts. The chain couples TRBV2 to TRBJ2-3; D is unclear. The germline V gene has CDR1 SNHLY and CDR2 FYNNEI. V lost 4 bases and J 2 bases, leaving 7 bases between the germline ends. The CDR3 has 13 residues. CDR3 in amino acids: CASSALFTDTQYF. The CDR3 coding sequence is TGTGCCAGCAGTGCCCTTTTCACAGATACGCAGTATTTT.

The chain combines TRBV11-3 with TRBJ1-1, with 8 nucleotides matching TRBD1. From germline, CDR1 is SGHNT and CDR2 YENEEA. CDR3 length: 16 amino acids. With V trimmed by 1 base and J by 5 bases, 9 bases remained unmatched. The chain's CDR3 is CASSLGGQGLGTEAFF. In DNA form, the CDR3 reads TGTGCCAGCAGCTTAGGAGGACAGGGCTTGGGAACTGAAGCTTTCTTT. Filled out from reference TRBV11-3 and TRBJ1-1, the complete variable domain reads EAGVVQSPRYKIIEKKQPVAFWCNPISGHNTLYWYLQNLGQGPELLIRYENEEAVDDSQLPKDRFSAERLKGVDSTLKIQPAELGDSAVYLCASSLGGQGLGTEAFFGQGTRLTVV.